Given below is one TCR beta chain in context. No cognate antigen has been identified for it. No base quality values were provided; no much bigger clone lies one nucleotide off. The cohort consisted of 670 or so healthy bone marrow donors. All cohort members were sampled while nominally healthy, although unrecorded immune exposures were likely present. The donor tested CMV seronegative, placing the donor among the approximately 400 seronegative members of the cohort. A peripheral blood sample was provided by each donor, and peripheral blood mononuclear cells were used for TCR beta sequencing. Genomic DNA was extracted from the blood cell samples with the Qiagen DNeasy Blood Extraction Kit. Libraries came from the immunoSEQ multiplex PCR assay. The multiplex PCR relied on a mix of 60 forward primers for TCR Vbeta segments and 13 reverse primers for TCR Jbeta segments. Amplification of the CDR3 region of rearranged TCR beta genes was performed with a multiplex PCR assay on genomic DNA. Amplified TCR beta libraries were sequenced as 87-base-pair reads on the Illumina HiSeq System. The authors processed their data as follows. Across the 640 or so repertoires, a later analysis counted roughly 77 million unique TCR beta chains, around 11 million of which were shared by at least two donors. Raw reads were error-corrected and collapsed into unique sequences by a nearest-neighbor algorithm in which closely related sequences were merged to remove PCR and sequencing errors. CDR3 sequences were aligned to IMGT reference sequences to assign V, D and J gene segments. For a sequence to be retained, at least a six-nucleotide match to both a V gene segment and a J gene segment was required. Rearrangements were classified as productive when the CDR3 lacked stop codons and remained in frame with V and J, and all other rearrangements were classified as non-productive. Following IMGT convention, CDR3 was defined as the stretch from the second conserved V-encoded cysteine up to the conserved J-encoded phenylalanine. The earlier analysis of about 570 of the donors excluded any sequence lacking an unambiguous match to a single V gene segment. In an earlier analysis of several hundred of the donors, V segments were called functional above 56.7% productive rearrangements and were called segregating when the between-donor standard deviation exceeded 5%. A statistical classification framework was built to diagnose cytomegalovirus status from the catalog of TCR beta chain sequences. In a later analysis, V and J genes were assigned by comparing TCR nucleotide sequences against IMGT/GENE-DB human TR gene sequences. In a later analysis, CDR3 sequences and most-parsimonious VDJ recombination scenarios were assigned using the TCRdist pipeline. In a later analysis, every TCR beta chain was defined by the combination of its CDR3 amino acid sequence and its V-gene family, and reads without a unique V-gene family were dropped. To address suspected cross-contamination and a sequencing artifact, a later analysis removed roughly 640 highly shared, low-generation-probability nucleotide sequences. For each public chain, a later analysis derived a clonal expansion index from normalized ranks of inferred template counts within each repertoire. A later analysis computed generation probabilities with a VDJ recombination model fitted to out-of-frame rearrangements, and checked the results against IGoR. In a later analysis, hypergeometric tests were used to score TCR-TCR, TCR-HLA and TCR-CMV co-occurrence, with a repertoire-size bias correction applied to TCR pairs. False discovery rates were estimated in a later analysis by permuting HLA or CMV assignments 20 times. A later analysis grouped co-occurring TCRs with DBSCAN, adding TCRdist sequence similarity when clustering within HLA-allele-positive subsets. Repertoires with fewer than 30,000 or more than 120,000 public chains, plus five repertoires with anomalous nucleotide sharing, were excluded from co-occurrence clustering. TCRdb retrieved this table from immuneACCESS and kept in-frame rearrangements only. Not all clones are present; in checked studies, unresolved V genes account for under half, and no reason is known for the remainder. That table is the source of V, J and clone size, and D and trimming were worked out from the DNA. Across this sample there are under 130,000 clones, with approximately 83% seen only once. The ten largest clones represent 6% to 7.5% of the sample.

The sample originates from a study of cytomegalovirus exposure and HLA in healthy donors (dated by TCRdb to the late 2010s). For the wider study: An earlier analysis of 587 of the donors reported 250 to 300 Gb of sequence data and approximately 110 million unique TCR beta sequences from 150 million to 200 million T cells. Roughly 300 gigabases of sequencing data and tens of millions of unique TCR sequences were included in an early release covering over 600 HLA-typed donors. The study combined high-throughput TCR immunosequencing, statistical association of individual TCRs with disease status, and machine learning to predict cytomegalovirus infection status. Five DR-DQ haplotypes were treated as single units for association and clustering because of strong linkage in the cohort. On average, about 200,000 unique TCR beta nucleotide sequences were sequenced per donor among 350 to 400 genotyped donors of the cohort, with around 19% of those sequences being non-productive. HLA typing covered class I and class II loci at four-digit resolution. Using immunosequencing, the study profiled T cell repertoires from around 680 subjects and related those repertoires to cytomegalovirus serostatus. The genetic ancestry cluster associated with self-reported Caucasian donors included roughly 84% of the roughly 390 genotyped donors. A later analysis re-examined previously published TCR beta repertoires from roughly 650 donors and added high-resolution HLA genotyping to investigate patterns of TCR occurrence. Every discovery cohort repertoire had been produced on one sequencing platform. Donor age, sex, ethnicity and CMV serostatus were compiled alongside the repertoire data. A separate validation cohort of roughly 130 different subjects was used in addition to the approximately 640-subject first cohort. Typing coverage varied by locus: roughly 629-640 donors for A, B, C, DRB1 and DQB1; under 550 for DQA1; 606 for DPA1; around 490 for DPB1. To decide whether each TCR beta V gene segment behaved as functional or pseudogenic, an earlier analysis of over 500 of the donors relied on high-throughput TCR beta sequencing. The study aimed to test whether cataloging public T cell receptors could reveal signatures of past pathogen exposure. A later genetic analysis took genome-wide SNP genotypes for about 65% of the 666 donors and used that subset as a discovery cohort. Rather than using new phenotypic data, the later analysis identified candidate immune exposures from TCR beta sequences and from how often those sequences occurred across donors. What the authors observed across the whole study: It was suggested by the authors that the approach could potentially be generalized to other disease states and immunological phenotypes. In a later analysis, HLA-associated TCR beta chains showed more clonal expansion and lower generation probabilities than non-associated chains that were equally common. A later analysis associated 15,000 or so TCR beta sequences with specific HLA alleles at a false discovery rate of 0.05. For the cohort, immune exposure information was limited to CMV serostatus. A cluster of highly shared sequence variants was judged likely to be a technical artifact of the sequencing pipeline. Some IMGT-functional V segments, including TRBV6-2 and TRBV6-3, could not be told apart with the 87-base-pair reads, so those segments were excluded. In the study, about 150 TCR beta chains were listed as associated with cytomegalovirus. Because counts were too low, seventeen rarely observed V segments, including chromosome 9 orphons, were left out of the earlier analysis of over 550 of the donors. A later analysis reported that several top co-occurrence clusters appeared linked to parvovirus B19, influenza, CMV and Epstein-Barr virus. Sequencing depth was assumed to be roughly uniform across donors in the presence/absence analyses, though that assumption may not hold. Three of the identified cytomegalovirus-associated TCR beta chains were confirmed in vitro to be specific for cytomegalovirus antigens. The classifier was reported to diagnose cytomegalovirus status with high specificity and sensitivity in both the original and validation cohorts. In this cohort, only TCR beta chains were sequenced, and detectable features were limited by the absence of alpha or paired-chain data. Compared with the roughly 720-donor mean, donors in an Asian-associated ancestry cluster had fewer N-insertions in productive TCRs, according to a later genetic analysis. Assigning TCR associations to individual alleles was difficult when HLA alleles, especially DR and DQ, strongly co-occurred. A further reported finding was that TCR beta sequences accurately predicted the HLA-A and HLA-B alleles for most subjects in the first cohort. A later analysis found that TCR association rates varied across HLA loci, with DRB1 alleles showing the most associated TCRs and HLA-C alleles the fewest. Because some donors lacked HLA typing at each locus, the association tests relied only on the typed subset. While some public TCRs were present in many individuals, most TCR sequences turned up only very rarely across donors. Most CMV-associated TCR beta chains appeared to be HLA-restricted in a later analysis, and the HLA associations seemed to be driven largely by CMV exposure. In an earlier analysis of about 600 of the donors, most TCR beta V segments appeared in productive rearrangements about 87% or about 30% of the time, broadly matching IMGT annotations. V-gene and J-gene trimming of TCR beta chains was associated with a missense DCLRE1C variant in a later genetic analysis, and the association was replicated in an independent cohort. Linkage disequilibrium might explain the correlated functional status among segregating V segments, but an unknown experimental factor could not be ruled out.

V and J lose 6 bases and 0 bases, and a span of 16 bases separates them. CDR3 length: 16 amino acids, cysteine to phenylalanine. The entry retains the CDR3 DNA only, 48 bases that are in frame from base 1. Per the germline V gene, ENHRY is the CDR1 and SYGVKD is the CDR2. The source material was PBMCs. The sequence is built from TRBV10-3 and TRBJ2-3; TRBD2 is possibly the D segment (6 matching bases). The receptor's source is a man younger than 35 in good health and CMV-seronegative. The DNA sequence is as follows: TGTGCCATCAGCTTCGAGGGACTGATTAGCACAGATACGCAGTATTTT. This is translated as CAISFEGLISTDTQYF.